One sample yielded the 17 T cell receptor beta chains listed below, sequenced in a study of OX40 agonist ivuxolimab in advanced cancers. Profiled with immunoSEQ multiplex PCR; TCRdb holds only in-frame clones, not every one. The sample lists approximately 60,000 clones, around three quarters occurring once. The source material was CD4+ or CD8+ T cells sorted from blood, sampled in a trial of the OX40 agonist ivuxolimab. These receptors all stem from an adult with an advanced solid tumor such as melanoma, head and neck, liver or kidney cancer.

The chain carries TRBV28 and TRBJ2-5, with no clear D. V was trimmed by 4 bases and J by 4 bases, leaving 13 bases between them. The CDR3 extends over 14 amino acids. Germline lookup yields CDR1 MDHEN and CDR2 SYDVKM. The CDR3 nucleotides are TGTGCCAGCAGTTGGGGTCCCACCAGAGAGACCCAGTACTTC. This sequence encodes CASSWGPTRETQYF.

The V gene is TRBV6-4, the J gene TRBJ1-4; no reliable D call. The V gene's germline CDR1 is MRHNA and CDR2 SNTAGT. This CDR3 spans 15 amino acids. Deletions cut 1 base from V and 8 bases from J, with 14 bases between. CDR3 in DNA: TGTGCCAGCAGTGACTTGGATGGGAAGAAAGAAAAACTGTTTTTT. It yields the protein CASSDLDGKKEKLFF.

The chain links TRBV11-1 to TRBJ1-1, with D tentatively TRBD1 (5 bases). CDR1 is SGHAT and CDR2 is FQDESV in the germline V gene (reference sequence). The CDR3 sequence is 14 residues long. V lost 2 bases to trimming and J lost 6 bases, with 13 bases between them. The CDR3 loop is CASSLWAAGAEAFF. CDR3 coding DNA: TGTGCCAGCAGCTTATGGGCAGCGGGGGCTGAAGCTTTCTTT. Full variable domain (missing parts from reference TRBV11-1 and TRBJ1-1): EAEVAQSPRYKITEKSQAVAFWCDPISGHATLYWYRQILGQGPELLVQFQDESVVDDSQLPKDRFSAERLKGVDSTLKIQPAELGDSAMYLCASSLWAAGAEAFFGQGTRLTVV.

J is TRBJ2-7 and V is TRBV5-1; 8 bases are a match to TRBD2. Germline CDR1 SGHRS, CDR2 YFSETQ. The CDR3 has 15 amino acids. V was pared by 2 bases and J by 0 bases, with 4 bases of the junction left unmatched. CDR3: CASSFGGGSSYEQYF. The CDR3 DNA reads TGCGCCAGCAGCTTCGGCGGGGGGAGCTCCTACGAGCAGTACTTC.

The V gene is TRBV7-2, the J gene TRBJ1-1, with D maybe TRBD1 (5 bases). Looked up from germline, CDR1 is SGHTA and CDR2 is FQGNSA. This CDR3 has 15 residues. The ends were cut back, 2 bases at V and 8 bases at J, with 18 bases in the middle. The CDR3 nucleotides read TGTGCCAGCAGCTTAAGGGTCAGGGTTGACCCCGAAGCTTTCTTT. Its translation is CASSLRVRVDPEAFF.

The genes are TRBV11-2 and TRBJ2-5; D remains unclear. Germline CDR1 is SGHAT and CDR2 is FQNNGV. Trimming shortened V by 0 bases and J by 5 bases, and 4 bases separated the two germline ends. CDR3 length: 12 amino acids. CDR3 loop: CASSLEWETQYF. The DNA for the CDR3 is TGTGCCAGCAGCTTAGAGTGGGAGACCCAGTACTTC.

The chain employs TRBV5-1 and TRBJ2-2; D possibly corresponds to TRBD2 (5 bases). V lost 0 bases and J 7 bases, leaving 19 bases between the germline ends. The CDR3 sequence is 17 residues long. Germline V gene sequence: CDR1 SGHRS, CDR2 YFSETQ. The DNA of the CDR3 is TGCGCCAGCAGCTTGGCCAACAGCGAGAAGCGGAGCGGGGAGCTGTTTTTT. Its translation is CASSLANSEKRSGELFF.

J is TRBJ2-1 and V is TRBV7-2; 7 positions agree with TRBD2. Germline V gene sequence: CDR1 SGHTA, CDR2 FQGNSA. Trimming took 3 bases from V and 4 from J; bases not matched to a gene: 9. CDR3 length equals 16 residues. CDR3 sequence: CASSFSRSGAYNEQFF. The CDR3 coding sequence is TGTGCCAGCAGCTTCTCGAGGAGCGGGGCATACAATGAGCAGTTCTTC.

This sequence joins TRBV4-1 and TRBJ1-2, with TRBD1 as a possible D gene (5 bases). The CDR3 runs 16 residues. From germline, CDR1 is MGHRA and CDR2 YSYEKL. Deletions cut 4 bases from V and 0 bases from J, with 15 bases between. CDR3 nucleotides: TGCGCCAGCAGCCCAGACAGTCCCAAAGCTAACTATGGCTACACCTTC. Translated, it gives CASSPDSPKANYGYTF.

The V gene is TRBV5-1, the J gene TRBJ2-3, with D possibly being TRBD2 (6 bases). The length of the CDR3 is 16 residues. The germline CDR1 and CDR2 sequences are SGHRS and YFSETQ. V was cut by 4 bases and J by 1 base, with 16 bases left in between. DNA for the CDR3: TGCGCCAGCAGCCCGAGCGTTGCGGGGCGCACAGATACGCAGTATTTT. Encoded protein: CASSPSVAGRTDTQYF. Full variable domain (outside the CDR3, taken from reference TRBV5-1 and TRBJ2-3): KAGVTQTPRYLIKTRGQQVTLSCSPISGHRSVSWYQQTPGQGLQFLFEYFSETQRNKGNFPGRFSGRQFSNSRSEMNVSTLELGDSALYLCASSPSVAGRTDTQYFGPGTRLTVL.

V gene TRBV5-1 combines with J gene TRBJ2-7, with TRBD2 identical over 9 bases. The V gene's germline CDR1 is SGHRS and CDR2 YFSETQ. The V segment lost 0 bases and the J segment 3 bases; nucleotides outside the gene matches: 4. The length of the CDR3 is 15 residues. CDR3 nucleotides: TGCGCCAGCAGCTTGGATAGCGGGGGCCACTACGAGCAGTACTTC. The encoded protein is CASSLDSGGHYEQYF.

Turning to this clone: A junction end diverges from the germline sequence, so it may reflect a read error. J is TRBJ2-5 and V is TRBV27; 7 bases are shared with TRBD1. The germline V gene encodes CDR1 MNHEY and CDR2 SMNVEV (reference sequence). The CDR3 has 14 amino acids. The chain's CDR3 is CASRRTGSQEAQYF. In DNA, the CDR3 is TGTGCCAGCAGGAGGACAGGTTCACAAGAGGCCCAGTACTTC.

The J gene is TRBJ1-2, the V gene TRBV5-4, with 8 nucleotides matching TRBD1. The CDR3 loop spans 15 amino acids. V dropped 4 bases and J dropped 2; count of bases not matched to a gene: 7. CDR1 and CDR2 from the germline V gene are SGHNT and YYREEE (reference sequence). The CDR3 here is CASSTRTGRNYGYTF. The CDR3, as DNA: TGTGCCAGCAGCACACGGACAGGGCGGAACTATGGCTACACCTTC. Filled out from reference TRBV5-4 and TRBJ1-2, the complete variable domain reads ETGVTQSPTHLIKTRGQQVTLRCSSQSGHNTVSWYQQALGQGPQFIFQYYREEENGRGNFPPRFSGLQFPNYSSELNVNALELDDSALYLCASSTRTGRNYGYTFGSGTRLTVV.

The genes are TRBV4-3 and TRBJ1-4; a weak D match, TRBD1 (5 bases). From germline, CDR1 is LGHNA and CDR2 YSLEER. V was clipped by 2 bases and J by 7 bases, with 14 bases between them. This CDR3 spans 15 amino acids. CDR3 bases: TGCGCCAGCAGCCAACCTTCCGGGGACGGTGAAAAACTGTTTTTT. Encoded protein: CASSQPSGDGEKLFF.

CDR3 protein: CASSQGGSSWTEAFF. The CDR3 DNA follows: TGTGCCAGCAGTCAAGGAGGGAGCTCGTGGACTGAAGCTTTCTTT. This chain connects TRBV6-5 to TRBJ1-1; D is uncertain. CDR1 is MNHEY and CDR2 is SVGAGI in the germline V gene. Trimming removed 5 bases at V and 5 bases at J, with 18 bases between. There are 15 residues in the CDR3.

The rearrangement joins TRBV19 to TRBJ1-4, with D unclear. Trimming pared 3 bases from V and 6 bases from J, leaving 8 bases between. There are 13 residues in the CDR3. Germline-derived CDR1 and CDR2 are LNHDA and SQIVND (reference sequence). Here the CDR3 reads CASSIPLHEKLFF. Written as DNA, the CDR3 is TGTGCCAGTAGTATCCCCCTACATGAAAAACTGTTTTTT.

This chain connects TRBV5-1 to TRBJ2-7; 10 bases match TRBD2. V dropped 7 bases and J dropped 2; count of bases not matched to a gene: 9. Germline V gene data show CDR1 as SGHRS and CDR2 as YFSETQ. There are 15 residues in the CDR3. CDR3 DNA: TGCGCCAGCCGACTCTCTAGCGGGAGAACCTACGAGCAGTACTTC. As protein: CASRLSSGRTYEQYF.